The clone carrying this T cell receptor (beta chain) was observed a few times. The antigen remains undetermined. The data are from a study of T cell repertoires in cytomegalovirus infection. MiXCR, run by TCRdb on the reads, gives a single entry per CDR3 protein. This table holds roughly 200,000 distinct CDR3 sequences, less than 50% found once. The V end was cut by 5 bases, the J end by 0 bases, with 7 bases between. The CDR3 has 13 residues. The TCR sequence derives from a human donor in good health (CMV status not recorded). Some clones in this sample may be carry-over from other donors' samples. The source material was CD8+ T cells from cultured PBMCs, sampled from culture after CMV antigen stimulation. V and J are TRBV12-3 or TRBV12-4 and TRBJ1-1; D possibly corresponds to TRBD1 (5 bases). The CDR3 coding sequence is TGTGCCAGCAGTCGACAGCTGAACACTGAAGCTTTCTTT. It specifies CASSRQLNTEAFF.